The T cell receptor beta chain under discussion was sequenced for a study of blood T cell repertoires in COVID-19 (dated by TCRdb to the early 2020s). In terms of the full investigation: Collaborator samples came from the United States, Italy and Spain and covered acute and convalescent phases of COVID-19. Samples came from the ongoing ImmuneRACE study (first 160 participants) plus 1,254 subjects from 6 global collaborators. The sample metadata nearly always contained a de-identified subject ID, COVID-19 status, age in years and sex. Where HLA class I and class II types were available, the types were taken from metadata supplied by the sample provider, not from assay-based typing. The repertoires were released in a freely available public database meant as a resource for research on the immune response to SARS-CoV-2. The dataset comprised deeply sampled blood TCRbeta repertoires from subjects exposed to, actively infected with, or recovered from COVID-19. The material from the prospective study consisted of cDNA or gDNA derived from T cells, B-cell-depleted T cells, or PBMCs.

Results the study describes overall, beyond this receptor: The quantity of clinical and demographic metadata differed by source and by participant and was supplied without curation.

The collaborating institutions used their own protocols to collect whole blood in K2EDTA tubes. Collaborator samples were shipped for TCRbeta analysis as frozen whole blood, isolated PBMCs, or DNA extracted from either sample type. CDR1 and CDR2, per the germline V gene, are SGHRS and YFSETQ. V has 5 bases trimmed and J has 7 bases trimmed; junction bases matching no gene number 14. Taken from cysteine to phenylalanine, the CDR3 has 17 residues. Only the CDR3 DNA stays, 51 bases, in frame from base 1. Turning to this clone: No antigen is known for it. Base-call qualities are not available, and no considerably larger clone is one nucleotide away.

The immunoSEQ Assay, a bias-controlled multiplex PCR, was used to amplify TCRbeta CDR3 regions from genomic DNA. The original pipeline was this. The number of nucleated cells in each sample was estimated from the amplification of reference gene primers within the assay. To quantify the absolute abundance of each unique TCRbeta CDR3 rearrangement, sequence reads were collapsed and filtered. For each sample, productive Simpson clonality was calculated as the square root of Simpson's diversity index across productive rearrangements. TCRdb limited this immuneACCESS table to in-frame rearrangements with V and J called. A share of clones is missing; checked studies link under half to unresolved V genes, and the rest is unexplained. The V and J calls and clone size come from that table; D and trimming were worked out from the DNA. The sample profile shows about 130,000 clones; 88% of them were found once. Together, the top ten hold about 9.3% of the sample.

Sample: peripheral blood. The sequence was obtained from a man between 45 and 60 years old with acute or convalescent COVID-19. The chain was built from TRBV5-1 and TRBJ2-5; the junction holds 13 bases that match TRBD2. The CDR3 region: CASSSTSGGLGVATQYF. The nucleotide sequence is given as TGCGCCAGCAGTTCGACTAGCGGGGGGCTTGGCGTGGCGACCCAGTACTTC.